A selection of T cell receptor beta chains follows, all from one sample in a study of T-cell reconstitution after alpha-beta-depleted transplantation in children. TCRdb re-derived calls from the PCR reads in MiXCR, one entry per CDR3 protein. This table holds 200,000 to 250,000 distinct CDR3 sequences, roughly 7.1% found once. Sequencing was performed on PBMCs, taken before TCRalphabeta/CD19-depleted stem cell transplant. The receptors were sampled from a boy aged 2 to 10 with acute lymphoblastic leukemia, due to receive a stem cell transplant. Both conserved end residues are part of each CDR3. The D gene is left open where the match is weak. Expanded clones get a size class; other rows say once, few or many, or leave the size out.

cdr3_aa	d_call	clone_size	v_call	j_call
CSARDRHGSNQPQHF	NA	few	TRBV20-1	TRBJ1-5
CSARSPGPERNTIYF	NA	few	TRBV20-1	TRBJ1-3
CASSFFLRYGYTF	NA	many	TRBV7-9	TRBJ1-2
CSARDLTDEETQYF	NA	many	TRBV20-1	TRBJ2-5
CASSPTSGGARTGELFF	TRBD2	many	TRBV5-1	TRBJ2-2
CASSWGQTNTGELFF	TRBD1	few	TRBV7-9	TRBJ2-2
CASSFQPGTDTQYF	NA	NA	TRBV7-6	TRBJ2-3
CASSSGGAGELFF	TRBD2	many	TRBV5-4	TRBJ2-2
CASSFDGGSFGGNTIYF	NA	few	TRBV5-1	TRBJ1-3
CSVALAGGPYEQYF	TRBD2	NA	TRBV29-1	TRBJ2-7
CASISGDTQYF	NA	many	TRBV3-1	TRBJ2-3
CARSGSRAKNIQYF	NA	few	TRBV6-2/TRBV6-3	TRBJ2-4
CASSPVEGGWYNEQFF	NA	many	TRBV4-2	TRBJ2-1
CSVEGGALTGYYNEQFF	NA	few	TRBV29-1	TRBJ2-1
CASSLTGTATYEQYF	TRBD1	NA	TRBV5-1	TRBJ2-7
CAISADRSSYNEQFF	NA	few	TRBV10-3	TRBJ2-1
CASSLSSGTDTQYF	NA	many	TRBV5-1	TRBJ2-3